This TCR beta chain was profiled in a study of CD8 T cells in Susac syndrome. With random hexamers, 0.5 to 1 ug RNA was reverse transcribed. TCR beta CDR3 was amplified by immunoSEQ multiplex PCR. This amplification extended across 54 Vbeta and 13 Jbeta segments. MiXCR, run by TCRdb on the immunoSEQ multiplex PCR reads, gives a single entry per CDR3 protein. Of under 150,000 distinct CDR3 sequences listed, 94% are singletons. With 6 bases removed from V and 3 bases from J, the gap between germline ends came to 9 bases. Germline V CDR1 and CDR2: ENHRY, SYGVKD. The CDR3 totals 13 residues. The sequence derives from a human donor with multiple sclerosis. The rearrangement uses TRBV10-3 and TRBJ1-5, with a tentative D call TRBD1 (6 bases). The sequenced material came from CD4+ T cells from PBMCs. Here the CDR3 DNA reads TGTGCCATCAGCCGGGACATCAATCAGCCCCAGCATTTT. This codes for CAISRDINQPQHF.